A single sample is the source of the 19 T cell receptor beta chains below, sequenced in a study of blood T cell repertoires in COVID-19. Here immunoSEQ multiplex PCR was the method, and the copy in TCRdb shows in-frame clones only, minus some. The sample lists approximately 230,000 clones, more than 70% occurring once. The sample comprised peripheral blood. Receptor source: a woman aged 40-49 years who had recovered from COVID-19.

The V and J genes are TRBV6-1 and TRBJ2-3; 11 nucleotides agree with TRBD1. The germline CDR1 and CDR2 sequences are MNHNS and SASEGT. The CDR3 is made up of 17 amino acids. Trimming cost V 3 bases and J 5 bases; bases outside gene matches: 10. CDR3 coding DNA: TGTGCCAGCAGTGACACCCCCAGGACAGGGGGCGTAGATACGCAGTATTTT. This sequence encodes CASSDTPRTGGVDTQYF.

For this clone: Within the sample, other DNA sequences also encode this same CDR3. The chain uses TRBV7-9 and TRBJ1-2; perhaps TRBD1 as D (5 bases). V lost 3 bases, J lost 2 bases, and 10 bases lay in between. The CDR3 has 14 amino acids. Germline lookup yields CDR1 SEHNR and CDR2 FQNEAQ (reference sequence). In DNA form, the CDR3 reads TGTGCCAGCAGCTTGGAGGGGCTGAACTATGGCTACACCTTC. Amino acid sequence: CASSLEGLNYGYTF.

The genes are TRBV7-9 and TRBJ1-6, with D possibly being TRBD1 (6 bases). Germline-derived CDR1 and CDR2 are SEHNR and FQNEAQ (reference sequence). With 5 bases removed from V and 8 bases from J, the gap between germline ends came to 16 bases. CDR3 length equals 15 residues. The CDR3 nucleotides are TGTGCCAGCAGCCGGGGGGGCAGGACAGATTCACCCCTCCACTTT. It codes for CASSRGGRTDSPLHF.

This chain connects TRBV11-2 to TRBJ1-5, with a weak D call TRBD1 (5 bases). The V and J ends lost 5 bases and 4 bases respectively, with 15 bases between them. The CDR3 consists of 15 residues. Germline V gives CDR1 SGHAT, CDR2 FQNNGV. For the CDR3, the DNA is TGTGCCAGCAGCGATAAGGGACTTCCTAATCAGCCCCAGCATTTT. It is translated as CASSDKGLPNQPQHF.

This rearrangement joins TRBV6-2 or TRBV6-3 to TRBJ1-1; TRBD1 is a possible D gene (5 bases). The germline V gene encodes CDR1 MNHEY and CDR2 SVGEGT. V was cut by 6 bases and J by 1 base, with 15 bases left in between. The CDR3 extends over 15 amino acids. The CDR3 region is CASSRPTDRNTEAFF. CDR3 DNA: TGTGCCAGCAGCCGCCCGACAGATAGGAACACTGAAGCTTTCTTT.

This clone was recorded once. The J gene is TRBJ2-2, the V gene TRBV5-6, with 7 nucleotides matching TRBD1. CDR3 length: 15 residues. In germline, CDR1 is SGHDT, CDR2 YYEEEE. J gave up 1 base and V 3 bases, and 3 bases lay outside the gene matches. CDR3 nucleotide sequence: TGTGCCAGCAGCTCCAGGGGGTTGAACACCGGGGAGCTGTTTTTT. Residues: CASSSRGLNTGELFF.

This clone was seen ten or more times. The V and J genes are TRBV16 and TRBJ1-6; 10 nucleotides match TRBD1. This CDR3 is built from 15 residues. Germline loops: CDR1 KGHSY, CDR2 FQNENV. V lost 4 bases and J lost 10; bases outside the gene matches: 7. The CDR3 region is CASSPGQGDGSPLHF. CDR3 bases: TGTGCCAGCAGCCCCGGACAGGGGGACGGGTCACCCCTCCACTTT.

The genes are TRBV2 and TRBJ2-5, with TRBD1 as a possible D gene (6 bases). The germline V gene encodes CDR1 SNHLY and CDR2 FYNNEI. Trimming left V 6 bases short and J 5 bases short, with 16 bases between. The CDR3 runs to 14 residues. The CDR3 sequence is CASRRDRPGETQYF. In DNA form, the CDR3 reads TGTGCCAGCAGGCGCGACAGGCCCGGGGAGACCCAGTACTTC.

The CDR3 nucleotides are TGTGCCAGCACCAACGGAGATCAGCCCCAGCATTTT. Translation gives CASTNGDQPQHF. The rearrangement uses TRBV7-2 and TRBJ1-5; D uncertain. Trimming removed 7 bases at V and 5 bases at J, with 9 bases between. The CDR3 has 12 residues. In germline, CDR1 is SGHTA, CDR2 FQGNSA. Full variable domain (outside the CDR3, taken from reference TRBV7-2 and TRBJ1-5): GAGVSQSPSNKVTEKGKDVELRCDPISGHTALYWYRQSLGQGLEFLIYFQGNSAPDKSGLPSDRFSAERTGGSVSTLTIQRTQQEDSAVYLCASTNGDQPQHFGDGTRLSIL.

The V call is TRBV5-1, the J call TRBJ2-7; TRBD2 matches 8 bases. The CDR3 loop spans 15 amino acids. Germline V gene sequence: CDR1 SGHRS, CDR2 YFSETQ. The J segment lost 0 bases and the V segment lost 0 bases, leaving 2 bases of the junction unmatched. CDR3 nucleotide sequence: TGCGCCAGCAGCTTGGAAGCGGGGGTCTCCTACGAGCAGTACTTC. This translates into CASSLEAGVSYEQYF.

The chain uses TRBV19 and TRBJ2-7; TRBD1 is a possible D gene (5 bases). This CDR3 has 15 residues. From germline, CDR1 is LNHDA and CDR2 SQIVND (reference sequence). V shed 0 bases and J shed 7 bases, with 16 bases lying between them. This CDR3 reads CASSIDRQTSGEQYF. As DNA, the CDR3 is TGTGCCAGTAGTATAGATCGACAGACCTCCGGGGAGCAGTACTTC.

The rearrangement links TRBV5-1 to TRBJ2-5; a possible D gene is TRBD2 (5 bases). Germline CDR1 is SGHRS and CDR2 is YFSETQ. The CDR3 spans 14 residues. Trimming removed 1 base at V and 8 bases at J, with 15 bases between. CDR3 coding DNA: TGCGCCAGCAGCTTGAATCCGGGGAGAGACACCCAGTACTTC. Encoded protein: CASSLNPGRDTQYF.

The rearrangement uses TRBV7-2 and TRBJ2-7; TRBD1 agrees at 9 bases. The V and J ends lost 3 bases and 5 bases, in that order; junction bases with no gene match: 11. The CDR3 runs 16 residues. Looked up from germline, CDR1 is SGHTA and CDR2 is FQGNSA. The CDR3 sequence is CASSFRPGQGPHEQYF. As DNA, the CDR3 is TGTGCCAGCAGCTTCCGACCGGGACAGGGTCCCCACGAGCAGTACTTC.

The chain carries TRBV15 and TRBJ2-5, with 15 positions matching TRBD2. From germline, CDR1 is LNHNV and CDR2 YYDKDF (reference sequence). The J segment lost 4 bases and the V segment lost 4 bases, leaving 4 bases of the junction unmatched. The CDR3 consists of 16 residues. CDR3 region: CATSTGLAGGGETQYF. The CDR3, as DNA: TGTGCCACCAGCACCGGACTAGCGGGAGGGGGAGAGACCCAGTACTTC.

V usage is TRBV20-1 and J usage is TRBJ2-3; the match to TRBD2 covers 12 bases. CDR3 size: 16 residues. With 3 bases clipped from V and 4 bases from J, the junction kept 8 bases outside the gene matches. CDR1 and CDR2 from the germline V gene are DFQATT and SNEGSKA (reference sequence). DNA for the CDR3: TGCAGTGCTAGTTATCTAGCGGGAGGGTCTTCAGATACGCAGTATTTT. This gives the protein CSASYLAGGSSDTQYF.

The J gene is TRBJ2-7, the V gene TRBV4-3; 10 bases line up with TRBD1. The CDR3 spans 16 residues. Trimming cost V 0 bases and J 4 bases; bases outside gene matches: 6. Germline CDR1 is LGHNA and CDR2 is YSLEER. The chain's CDR3 is CASSQDPDRGPYEQYF. DNA of the CDR3: TGCGCCAGCAGCCAAGACCCCGACAGGGGGCCTTACGAGCAGTACTTC.

The genes are TRBV28 and TRBJ2-2, with 9 positions matching TRBD1. The trim removed 6 bases at V and 5 bases at J, leaving 7 bases unmatched. Germline V gene lookup returns CDR1 MDHEN and CDR2 SYDVKM. The CDR3 has 15 residues. In DNA form, the CDR3 reads TGTGCCAGCAGCCTCGGGACAGGGTTTACCGGGGAGCTGTTTTTT. Translated: CASSLGTGFTGELFF.

This clone appeared a single time. This chain links TRBV7-9 with TRBJ1-2; 10 positions agree with TRBD1. The ends lost 0 bases at V and 2 bases at J; junction bases unmatched: 12. The CDR3 contains 19 residues. The V gene's germline CDR1 is SEHNR and CDR2 FQNEAQ (reference sequence). CDR3 DNA sequence: TGTGCCAGCAGCTTAGCCACCAAGCTTTCGGGACAGGGGAACTATGGCTACACCTTC. Its translation: CASSLATKLSGQGNYGYTF.

This clone was counted a single time. This CDR3 reads CASTPGQGRVIGHNEQFF. In DNA, the CDR3 is TGTGCCAGCACCCCGGGACAGGGAAGAGTTATTGGACACAATGAGCAGTTCTTC. The rearrangement uses TRBV2 and TRBJ2-1, with TRBD1 matching over 9 bases. Per the germline V gene, CDR1 is SNHLY and CDR2 is FYNNEI. J lost 5 bases, V lost 7 bases, and 18 bases had no gene match. The CDR3 is made up of 18 amino acids. Based on the CDR3 plus reference TRBV2 and TRBJ2-1, the full variable domain is EPEVTQTPSHQVTQMGQEVILRCVPISNHLYFYWYRQILGQKVEFLVSFYNNEISEKSEIFDDQFSVERPDGSNFTLKIRSTKLEDSAMYFCASTPGQGRVIGHNEQFFGPGTRLTVL.